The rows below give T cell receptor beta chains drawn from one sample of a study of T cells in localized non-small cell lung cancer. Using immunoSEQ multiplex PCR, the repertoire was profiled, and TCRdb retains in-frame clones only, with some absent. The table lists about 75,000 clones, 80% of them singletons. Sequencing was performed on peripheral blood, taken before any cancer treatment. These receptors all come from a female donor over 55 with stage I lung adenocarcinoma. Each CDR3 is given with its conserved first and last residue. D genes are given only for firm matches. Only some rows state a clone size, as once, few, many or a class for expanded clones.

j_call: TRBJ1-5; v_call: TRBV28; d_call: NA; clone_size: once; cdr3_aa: CASSLLGFSNQPQHF; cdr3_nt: TGTGCCAGCAGTTTATTGGGATTTAGCAATCAGCCCCAGCATTTT
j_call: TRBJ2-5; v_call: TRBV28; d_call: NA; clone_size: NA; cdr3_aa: CASSLGQLIQETQYF; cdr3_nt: TGTGCCAGCAGTTTGGGGCAACTCATACAAGAGACCCAGTACTTC
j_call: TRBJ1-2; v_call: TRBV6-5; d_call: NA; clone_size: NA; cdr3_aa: CASSYSRGPPYYGYTF; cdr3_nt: TGTGCCAGCAGTTACTCGCGGGGGCCACCTTACTATGGCTACACCTTC
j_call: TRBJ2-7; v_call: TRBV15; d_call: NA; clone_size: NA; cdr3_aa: CATSRSDYEQYF; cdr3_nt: TGTGCCACCAGCCGGTCGGATTACGAGCAGTACTTC
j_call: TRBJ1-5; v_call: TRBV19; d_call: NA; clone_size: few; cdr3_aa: CASSIDSGQPQHF; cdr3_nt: TGTGCCAGTAGTATTGACTCGGGACAGCCCCAGCATTTT
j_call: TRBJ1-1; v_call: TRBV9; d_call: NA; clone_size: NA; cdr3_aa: CASSPHQGGTEAFF; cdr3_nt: TGTGCCAGCAGCCCCCATCAGGGTGGGACTGAAGCTTTCTTT
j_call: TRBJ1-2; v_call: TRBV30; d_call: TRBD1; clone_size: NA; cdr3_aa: CAWSVQGGYNYGYTF; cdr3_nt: TGTGCCTGGAGTGTCCAAGGGGGCTATAATTATGGCTACACCTTC
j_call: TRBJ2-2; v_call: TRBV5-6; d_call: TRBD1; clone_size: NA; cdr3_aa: CASSRRTGANTGELFF; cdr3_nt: TGTGCCAGCAGCAGACGGACAGGGGCGAACACCGGGGAGCTGTTTTTT
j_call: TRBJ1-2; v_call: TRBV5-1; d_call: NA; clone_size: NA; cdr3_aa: CASSFGGDYGYTF; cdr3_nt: TGCGCCAGCAGCTTCGGGGGAGACTATGGCTACACCTTC
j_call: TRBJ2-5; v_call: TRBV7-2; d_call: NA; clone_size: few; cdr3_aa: CASSLYSWETQYF; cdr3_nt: TGTGCCAGCAGCTTATACTCCTGGGAGACCCAGTACTTC
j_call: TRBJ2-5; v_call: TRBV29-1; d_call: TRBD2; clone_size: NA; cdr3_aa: CSVGGTSVQTQYF; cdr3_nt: TGCAGCGTGGGTGGGACTAGTGTACAGACCCAGTACTTC
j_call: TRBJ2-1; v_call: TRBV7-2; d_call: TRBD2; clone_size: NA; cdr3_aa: CASSPPGLPSYNEQFF; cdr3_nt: TGTGCCAGCAGCCCCCCGGGACTACCTTCCTACAATGAGCAGTTCTTC
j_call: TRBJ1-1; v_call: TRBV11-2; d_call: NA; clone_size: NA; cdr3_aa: CASTPNDWGRPGDTWEAFF; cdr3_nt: TGTGCCAGCACTCCTAATGATTGGGGGCGCCCAGGGGACACTTGGGAAGCTTTCTTT
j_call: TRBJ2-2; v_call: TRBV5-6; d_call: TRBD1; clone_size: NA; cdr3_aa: CASSWDRGLELFF; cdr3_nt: TGTGCCAGCAGCTGGGACAGGGGGTTGGAGCTGTTTTTT
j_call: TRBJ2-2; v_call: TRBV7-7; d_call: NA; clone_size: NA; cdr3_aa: CASRPGVYTGELFF; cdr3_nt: TGTGCTAGCAGGCCCGGGGTATACACCGGGGAGCTGTTTTTT
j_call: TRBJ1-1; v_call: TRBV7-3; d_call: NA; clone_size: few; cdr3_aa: CASSLMGSAEAFF; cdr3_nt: TGTGCCAGCAGCTTAATGGGAAGCGCTGAAGCTTTCTTT
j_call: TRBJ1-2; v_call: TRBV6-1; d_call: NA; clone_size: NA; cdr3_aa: CASLIPLRVSSGYTF; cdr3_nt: TGTGCCAGCCTCATACCTTTAAGGGTTTCGTCTGGCTACACCTTC
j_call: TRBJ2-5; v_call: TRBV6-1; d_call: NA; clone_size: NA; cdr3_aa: CASSEIGGTETQYF; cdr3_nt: TGTGCCAGCAGTGAAATTGGGGGAACAGAGACCCAGTACTTC
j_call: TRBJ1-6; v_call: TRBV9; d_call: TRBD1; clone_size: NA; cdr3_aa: CASSNGQGAQSPLHF; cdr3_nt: TGTGCCAGCAGCAACGGGCAGGGGGCTCAATCACCCCTCCACTTT
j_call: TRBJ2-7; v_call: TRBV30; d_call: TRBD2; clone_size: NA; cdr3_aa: CACMGGVGREQYF; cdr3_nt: TGTGCCTGCATGGGCGGGGTCGGGAGGGAGCAGTACTTC
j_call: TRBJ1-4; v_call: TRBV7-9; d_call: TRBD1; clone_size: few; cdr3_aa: CASSQGTGKNEKLFF; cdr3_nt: TGTGCCAGCAGCCAGGGGACAGGAAAAAATGAAAAACTGTTTTTT
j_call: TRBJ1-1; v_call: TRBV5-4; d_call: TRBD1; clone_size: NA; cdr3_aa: CASTPRGRVEHTEAFF; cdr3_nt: TGTGCCAGCACCCCAAGGGGGCGGGTGGAACACACTGAAGCTTTCTTT
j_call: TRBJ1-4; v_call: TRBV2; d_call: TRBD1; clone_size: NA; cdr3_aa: CASDRANEKLFF; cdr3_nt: TGTGCCAGCGACAGGGCTAATGAAAAACTGTTTTTT
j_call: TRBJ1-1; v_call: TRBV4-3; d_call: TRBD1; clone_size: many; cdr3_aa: CASSHRQGAGTEAFF; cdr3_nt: TGCGCCAGCAGCCACAGACAGGGGGCCGGCACTGAAGCTTTCTTT
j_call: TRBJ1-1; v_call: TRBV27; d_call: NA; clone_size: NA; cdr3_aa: CASSLGRGSNTEAFF; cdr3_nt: TGTGCCAGCAGTTTAGGTCGGGGATCGAACACTGAAGCTTTCTTT
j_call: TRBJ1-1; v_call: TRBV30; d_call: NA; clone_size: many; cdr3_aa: CAWRVQMNTEAFF; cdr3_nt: TGTGCCTGGAGAGTTCAGATGAACACTGAAGCTTTCTTT
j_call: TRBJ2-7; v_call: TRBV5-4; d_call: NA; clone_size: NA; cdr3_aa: CASSQAGTPGYEQYF; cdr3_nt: TGTGCCAGCAGCCAAGCCGGGACCCCAGGCTACGAGCAGTACTTC
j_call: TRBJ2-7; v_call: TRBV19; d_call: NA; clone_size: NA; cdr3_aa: CASNRGGGGYEQYF; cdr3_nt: TGTGCCAGTAATAGGGGCGGAGGAGGCTACGAGCAGTACTTC
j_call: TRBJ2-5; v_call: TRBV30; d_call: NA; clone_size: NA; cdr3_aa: CAWTGFSSPQYF; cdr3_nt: TGTGCCTGGACTGGTTTTTCAAGTCCCCAGTACTTC
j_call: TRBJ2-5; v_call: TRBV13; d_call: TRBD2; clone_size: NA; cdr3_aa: CASSLLAGGAWEQYF; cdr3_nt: TGTGCCAGCAGCCTCCTAGCGGGGGGTGCCTGGGAGCAGTACTTC
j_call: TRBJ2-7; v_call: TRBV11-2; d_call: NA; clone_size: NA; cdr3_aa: CASSLEVTGGEQYF; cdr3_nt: TGTGCCAGCAGCTTAGAAGTGACGGGTGGTGAGCAGTACTTC
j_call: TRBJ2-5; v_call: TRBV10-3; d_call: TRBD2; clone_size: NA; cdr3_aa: CAISEERYTIDGLASETQYF; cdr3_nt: TGTGCCATCAGTGAGGAGCGCTACACCATCGACGGACTAGCATCAGAGACCCAGTACTTC
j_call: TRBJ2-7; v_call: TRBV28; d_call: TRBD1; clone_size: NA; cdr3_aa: CASSLYRGLSYEQYF; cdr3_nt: TGTGCCAGCAGTTTATACAGGGGGCTCTCCTACGAGCAGTACTTC
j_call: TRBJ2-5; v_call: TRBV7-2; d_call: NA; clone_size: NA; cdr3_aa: CASSSGERETQYF; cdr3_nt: TGTGCCAGCAGCTCCGGGGAGCGAGAGACCCAGTACTTC
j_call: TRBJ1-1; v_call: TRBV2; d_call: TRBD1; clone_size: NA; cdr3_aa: CASSEGGPGQGGNTEAFF; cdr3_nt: TGTGCCAGCAGTGAAGGGGGACCGGGACAGGGTGGAAACACTGAAGCTTTCTTT
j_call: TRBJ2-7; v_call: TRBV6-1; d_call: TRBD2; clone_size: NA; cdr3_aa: CASSPLAGAYEQYF; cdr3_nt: TGTGCCAGCAGTCCTCTAGCGGGAGCCTACGAGCAGTACTTC
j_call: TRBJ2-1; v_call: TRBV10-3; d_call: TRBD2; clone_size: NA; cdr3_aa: CAISERRAGATNEQFF; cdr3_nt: TGTGCCATCAGTGAGAGGCGAGCGGGGGCCACCAATGAGCAGTTCTTC
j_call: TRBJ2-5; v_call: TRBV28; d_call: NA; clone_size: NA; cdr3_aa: CASSKLGGKETQYF; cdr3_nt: TGTGCCAGCAGTAAGCTAGGGGGGAAAGAGACCCAGTACTTC
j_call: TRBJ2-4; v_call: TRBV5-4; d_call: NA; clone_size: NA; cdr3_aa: CASSLEGARPFQYF; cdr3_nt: TGTGCCAGCAGCTTGGAGGGTGCGCGCCCCTTTCAGTACTTC
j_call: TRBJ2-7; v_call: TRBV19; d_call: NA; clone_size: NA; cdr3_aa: CASSTTALGEQYF; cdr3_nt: TGTGCCAGTAGTACCACCGCCTTGGGCGAGCAGTACTTC
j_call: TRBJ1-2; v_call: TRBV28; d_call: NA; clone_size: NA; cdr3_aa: CASRPIGRNYGYTF; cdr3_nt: TGTGCCAGCAGGCCGATAGGGAGAAACTATGGCTACACCTTC
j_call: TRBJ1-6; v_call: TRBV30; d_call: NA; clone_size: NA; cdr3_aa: CAWSSGRETSPLHF; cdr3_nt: TGTGCCTGGAGTTCGGGCAGAGAAACTTCACCCCTCCACTTT
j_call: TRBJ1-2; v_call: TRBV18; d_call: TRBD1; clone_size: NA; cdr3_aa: CASSQGQANYGYTF; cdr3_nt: TGTGCCAGCTCACAAGGACAGGCCAACTATGGCTACACCTTC
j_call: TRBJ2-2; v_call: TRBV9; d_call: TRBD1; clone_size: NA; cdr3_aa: CASSVEGQTTGELFF; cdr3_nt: TGTGCCAGCAGCGTAGAGGGACAGACCACCGGGGAGCTGTTTTTT
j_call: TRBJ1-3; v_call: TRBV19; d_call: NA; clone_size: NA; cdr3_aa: CASSIEGGRRSSGNTIYF; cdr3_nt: TGTGCCAGTAGTATAGAAGGTGGCAGGAGATCCTCTGGAAACACCATATATTTT
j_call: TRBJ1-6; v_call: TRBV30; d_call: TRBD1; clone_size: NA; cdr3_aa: CAWSGTGGGPLHF; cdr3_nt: TGTGCCTGGAGTGGGACAGGGGGCGGCCCCCTCCACTTT
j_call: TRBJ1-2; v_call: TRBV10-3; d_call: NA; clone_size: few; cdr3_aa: CAIRGDNTNYGYTF; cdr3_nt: TGTGCCATCAGGGGGGACAACACTAACTATGGCTACACCTTC
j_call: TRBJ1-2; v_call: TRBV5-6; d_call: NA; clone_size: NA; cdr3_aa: CASSLAGVRGYTF; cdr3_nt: TGTGCCAGCAGCTTAGCGGGAGTTCGTGGCTACACCTTC
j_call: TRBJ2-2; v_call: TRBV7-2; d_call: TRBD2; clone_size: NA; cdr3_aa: CASSEGLAGAGELFF; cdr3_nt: TGTGCCAGCAGCGAGGGACTAGCGGGGGCCGGGGAGCTGTTTTTT